Presented here are 29 T cell receptor beta chains from one specimen sequenced in a study of blood T cell repertoires in COVID-19. Generated by immunoSEQ multiplex PCR, the TCRdb table keeps only in-frame clones and is missing some. The profile shows about 300,000 clones, approximately 91% of them singletons. The sample was PBMCs or T cells enriched from blood (not recorded which). All receptors come from a man aged 60 to 69 who had recovered from COVID-19.

The chain joins TRBV19 to TRBJ2-3, with TRBD1 matching over 8 bases. Germline CDR1 and CDR2: LNHDA and SQIVND (reference sequence). The CDR3 consists of 15 residues. V lost 7 bases, J lost 6 bases, and 12 bases stayed unmatched. CDR3 bases: TGTGCCAGTAAGCCGATGGACAGGGCGGGGGATACGCAGTATTTT. This translates into CASKPMDRAGDTQYF.

This clone was detected only once. The gene calls are TRBV7-9 and TRBJ2-5, with D uncertain. V was trimmed by 7 bases and J by 5 bases, leaving 5 bases between them. CDR3 length: 10 amino acids. Germline V lookup: CDR1 SEHNR, CDR2 FQNEAQ (reference sequence). CDR3 in DNA: TGTGCCAGCAATGGCGAGACCCAGTACTTC. It is translated as CASNGETQYF.

This chain links TRBV27 with TRBJ2-7; TRBD2 aligns across 7 bases. CDR1 and CDR2 (germline): MNHEY, SMNVEV (reference sequence). The J segment lost 5 bases and the V segment lost 1 base, leaving 5 bases of the junction unmatched. The CDR3 length is 14 residues. CDR3 DNA sequence: TGTGCCAGCAGTTTATATAGGGAGGGAGACGAGCAGTACTTC. It codes for CASSLYREGDEQYF.

This clone was counted a single time. V usage is TRBV3-1 (or the pseudogene TRBV3-2) and J usage is TRBJ2-5; D unresolved. Trimming cost V 3 bases and J 5 bases, with 13 bases left between them. This CDR3 is built from 14 residues. CDR1 LGHDT and CDR2 YNNKEL come from the germline V gene (reference sequence). CDR3 amino acids: CASSHLGSSETQYF. CDR3 DNA sequence: TGTGCCAGCAGCCACCTCGGGTCTTCGGAGACCCAGTACTTC.

The genes are TRBV2 and TRBJ2-2, with unresolved D. CDR1 SNHLY and CDR2 FYNNEI come from the germline V gene. The length of the CDR3 is 11 residues. Trimming took 6 bases from V and 5 from J, leaving 4 bases between them. CDR3 in DNA: TGTGCCAGCAGCAGAACCGGGGAGCTGTTTTTT. Protein: CASSRTGELFF.

The J gene is TRBJ1-6, the V gene TRBV3-1 (or the pseudogene TRBV3-2); 8 nucleotides align to TRBD1. The CDR3 sequence is 14 residues long. Trimming cost V 4 bases and J 8 bases; bases outside gene matches: 4. Germline lookup yields CDR1 LGHDT and CDR2 YNNKEL (reference sequence). CDR3 region: CASSPQGGYSPLHF. In DNA, the CDR3 is TGTGCCAGCAGCCCACAGGGGGGGTATTCACCCCTCCACTTT.

The V and J genes are TRBV27 and TRBJ2-3; 8 positions match TRBD1. The CDR3 consists of 14 residues. Germline V lookup: CDR1 MNHEY, CDR2 SMNVEV (reference sequence). Germline trimming cut 5 bases from V and 1 base from J; bases unmatched to any gene: 2. The CDR3 DNA reads as TGTGCCAGCAGTAGACAGGGGCGCACAGATACGCAGTATTTT. It yields the protein CASSRQGRTDTQYF.

This chain uses TRBV28 with TRBJ1-4; perhaps TRBD1 as D (6 bases). Germline CDR1 and CDR2: MDHEN and SYDVKM. Deletions cut 2 bases from V and 3 bases from J, with 10 bases between. There are 15 residues in the CDR3. CDR3 region: CASSLTGSSNEKLFF. The DNA for the CDR3 is TGTGCCAGCAGTTTAACAGGGAGCTCTAATGAAAAACTGTTTTTT.

The chain recombines TRBV28 with TRBJ1-5; TRBD1 matches at 10 bases. The CDR3 covers 13 residues. J gave up 7 bases and V 5 bases, and 2 bases lay outside the gene matches. Looked up from germline, CDR1 is MDHEN and CDR2 is SYDVKM. CDR3 sequence (DNA): TGTGCCAGCAGTGGACAGGGGGAACAGCCCCAGCATTTT. It is translated as CASSGQGEQPQHF.

This sequence joins TRBV18 and TRBJ2-5; tentatively, D is TRBD2 (6 bases). The CDR3 covers 14 residues. The V end lost 0 bases, the J end lost 4 bases, and 9 bases lay between the germline ends. In germline, CDR1 is KGHSH, CDR2 LQKENI. The chain's CDR3 is CASSPPSSAETQYF. CDR3 DNA: TGTGCCAGCTCACCACCTTCTAGCGCAGAGACCCAGTACTTC.

The chain is built from TRBV19 and TRBJ2-7; 11 nucleotides match TRBD2. After removal of 6 bases from V and 4 bases from J, the junction contained 8 bases not matched to a gene. Germline CDR1 is LNHDA and CDR2 is SQIVND (reference sequence). The CDR3 covers 15 residues. CDR3 nucleotide sequence: TGTGCCAGTAGCACCAGACTAGCGGGATGGTACGAGCAGTACTTC. Encoded protein: CASSTRLAGWYEQYF.

The V and J genes are TRBV6-2 or TRBV6-3 and TRBJ1-1; tentative D call: TRBD1 (6 bases). Germline values: CDR1 MNHEY, CDR2 SVGEGT. V lost 0 bases and J lost 2, with 16 bases in between. The CDR3 spans 17 residues. The CDR3 loop is CASSYSIRDNHNTEAFF. The CDR3 region has the DNA TGTGCCAGCAGTTACTCGATCAGGGACAACCATAACACTGAAGCTTTCTTT.

The chain is built from TRBV28 and TRBJ1-1; 10 bases are a match to TRBD1. V gave up 5 bases and J gave up 0 bases; unmatched junction bases: 6. This CDR3 comprises 16 residues. Germline V gives CDR1 MDHEN, CDR2 SYDVKM. The CDR3 spells CASSQWDRGMNTEAFF. For the CDR3, the DNA is TGTGCCAGCAGTCAGTGGGACAGGGGAATGAACACTGAAGCTTTCTTT.

The CDR3 DNA is TGTGCCATCAGTGCTCCCTCCCAAGAGACCCAGTACTTC. Its protein product is CAISAPSQETQYF. This chain connects TRBV10-3 to TRBJ2-5; no firm D call. Trimming shortened V by 4 bases and J by 1 base, and 7 bases separated the two germline ends. The CDR3 has 13 residues. Per germline, CDR1 ENHRY and CDR2 SYGVKD.

The chain is built from TRBV7-3 and TRBJ2-1; 14 bases align to TRBD2. V was clipped by 5 bases and J by 0 bases; unmatched bases: 9. Germline-derived CDR1 and CDR2 are SGHTA and FQGTGA. This CDR3 spans 19 amino acids. The CDR3 here is CASSPRTSGRWGSYNEQFF. The CDR3 nucleotides are TGTGCCAGCAGCCCGCGGACTAGCGGGAGGTGGGGCTCCTACAATGAGCAGTTCTTC.

The rearrangement joins TRBV23-1 to TRBJ1-1; D may be TRBD1 (6 bases). TRBV23-1 is an ORF for which the function is uncertain. CDR3 length: 13 residues. Trimming removed 2 bases from V and 7 bases from J, with 11 bases in between. The CDR3 sequence: CASSQTSTGEAFF. Here the CDR3 DNA reads TGCGCCAGCAGTCAAACTTCGACAGGTGAAGCTTTCTTT.

The V gene is TRBV11-3, the J gene TRBJ2-7; possible D gene TRBD1, 6 bases. CDR3 length equals 13 residues. The ends were cut back, 5 bases at V and 3 bases at J, with 11 bases in the middle. Per the germline V gene, CDR1 is SGHNT and CDR2 is YENEEA. CDR3 nucleotides: TGTGCCAGCAGCCCCCAGGGGCTCTACGAGCAGTACTTC. This codes for CASSPQGLYEQYF.

The J gene is TRBJ1-5, the V gene TRBV6-5; 7 bases fit TRBD1. CDR3 length: 14 amino acids. CDR1 is MNHEY and CDR2 is SVGAGI in the germline V gene. The junction had 9 bases not matched to a gene; V was cut back by 2 bases and J by 11 bases. CDR3 residues: CASSYEKGGVAQHF. CDR3 DNA: TGTGCCAGCAGTTACGAGAAAGGGGGCGTAGCCCAGCATTTT.

In the case of this clone: The sample contains more than one DNA sequence encoding this CDR3. This chain links TRBV5-1 with TRBJ1-6; D perhaps matches TRBD1 (6 bases). Germline V gene data show CDR1 as SGHRS and CDR2 as YFSETQ. V lost 0 bases and J lost 7, with 8 bases in between. This CDR3 spans 14 amino acids. This CDR3 is CASSLDRVNSPLHF. CDR3 in DNA: TGCGCCAGCAGCTTGGACAGGGTGAATTCACCCCTCCACTTT.

V is TRBV2 and J is TRBJ1-4; D perhaps matches TRBD1 (5 bases). Trimming stripped 4 bases from V and 8 bases from J, with 14 bases between. Germline CDR1 is SNHLY and CDR2 is FYNNEI. The CDR3 totals 14 residues. CDR3 region: CASSGARVGEKLFF. The DNA of the CDR3 is TGTGCCAGCAGTGGGGCCAGGGTGGGGGAAAAACTGTTTTTT.

This chain joins TRBV5-1 and TRBJ2-7; TRBD1 matches 9 bases. The CDR3 is 14 residues long. Germline V gene data show CDR1 as SGHRS and CDR2 as YFSETQ. The trim removed 4 bases at V and 5 bases at J, leaving 7 bases unmatched. The CDR3 reads CASSRWTGVNEQYF. The CDR3 region has the DNA TGCGCCAGCAGCCGCTGGACAGGGGTCAACGAGCAGTACTTC.

The rearrangement links TRBV4-2 to TRBJ1-5; 8 nucleotides line up with TRBD1. This CDR3 has 16 amino acids. Germline V gene sequence: CDR1 LGHNA, CDR2 YNFKEQ. V gave up 4 bases and J gave up 1 base; unmatched junction bases: 6. CDR3 protein: CASSLDRGRSNQPQHF. Written as DNA, the CDR3 is TGTGCCAGCAGCCTTGACAGGGGAAGGAGCAATCAGCCCCAGCATTTT.

The chain combines TRBV24-1 with TRBJ2-2; 8 bases align to TRBD2. The CDR3 runs to 17 residues. V trimming: 3 bases; J trimming: 1 base; junction bases outside the gene matches: 6. CDR1 and CDR2 from the germline V gene are KGHDR and SFDVKD. The CDR3 region is CATSDTRTSGNTGELFF. For the CDR3, the DNA is TGTGCCACCAGTGATACCCGAACTAGCGGGAACACCGGGGAGCTGTTTTTT.

The chain uses TRBV5-6 and TRBJ2-3; possibly TRBD1 for D (5 bases). The CDR3 is 15 amino acids. In germline, CDR1 is SGHDT, CDR2 YYEEEE. The V end was cut by 1 base, the J end by 0 bases, with 9 bases between. The CDR3 DNA reads as TGTGCCAGCAGCTTGCAGGGTTGGAGCACAGATACGCAGTATTTT. Translation gives CASSLQGWSTDTQYF.

The chain has TRBV28 and TRBJ2-3, with 10 bases lining up with TRBD1. The J segment lost 5 bases and the V segment lost 3 bases, leaving 2 bases of the junction unmatched. Germline V gives CDR1 MDHEN, CDR2 SYDVKM. The CDR3 covers 14 residues. The CDR3 bases are TGTGCCAGCAGTTTTGGACAGGGGGGAGATACGCAGTATTTT. Protein sequence: CASSFGQGGDTQYF.

V usage is TRBV28 and J usage is TRBJ2-1, with a tentative D call TRBD1 (6 bases). V gave up 6 bases and J gave up 3 bases, with 15 bases separating them. Germline V CDR1 and CDR2: MDHEN, SYDVKM. This CDR3 is built from 15 residues. CDR3 loop: CASRPTGNYYNEQFF. The CDR3, as DNA: TGTGCCAGCAGACCCACAGGGAATTACTACAATGAGCAGTTCTTC.

About this clone itself: This sample includes further DNA sequences coding for the same CDR3. The chain is built from TRBV27 and TRBJ2-5; perhaps TRBD2 as D (6 bases). This CDR3 contains 12 residues. Germline CDR1 reads MNHEY; CDR2 reads SMNVEV (reference sequence). Trimming took 6 bases from V and 1 from J, leaving 6 bases between them. The CDR3 sequence: CASRRGQETQYF. CDR3 nucleotide sequence: TGTGCCAGCAGGCGGGGCCAAGAGACCCAGTACTTC.

The chain recombines TRBV6-2 or TRBV6-3 with TRBJ2-2; weak D call: TRBD2 (6 bases). Per the germline V gene, CDR1 is MNHEY and CDR2 is SVGEGT. The V end was cut by 4 bases, the J end by 5 bases, with 11 bases between. The CDR3 has 14 amino acids. This CDR3 is CASSSQLATGELFF. The CDR3 DNA is TGTGCCAGCAGTTCCCAACTAGCTACCGGGGAGCTGTTTTTT.

The genes are TRBV27 and TRBJ1-1, with D unresolved. CDR1 and CDR2 (germline): MNHEY, SMNVEV (reference sequence). The V gene lost 2 bases and the J gene lost 0 bases, with 13 bases spanning the gap. The CDR3 is 16 amino acids. CDR3 protein: CASSLNGIDLNTEAFF. As DNA, the CDR3 is TGTGCCAGCAGTTTAAACGGTATAGACTTGAACACTGAAGCTTTCTTT.